The 5 T cell receptor beta chains below were found in one sample sequenced in a study of identical twins. TCRdb independently ran MiXCR on the 5' RACE reads; one entry per CDR3 protein. The sample gives 520,000 or so distinct CDR3 sequences, roughly 21% of which show up once; 0.91% is in the top ten. This sample also belongs to another study, concerning T cells expressing NK-cell markers.

The sequenced sample consisted of CD4+ T cells sorted from blood. Receptors were obtained from a woman aged 18-29 years in good health.

This clonotype was recorded many times. The chain combines TRBV29-1 with TRBJ1-1; 12 bases are shared with TRBD1. The CDR3 extends over 15 amino acids. CDR1 is SQVTM and CDR2 is ANQGSEA in the germline V gene. Unmatched junction bases numbered 11, after V lost 7 bases and J lost 5 bases. Written as DNA, the CDR3 is TGCAGCGCAAAAGGGACAGGGGGCGCTGAGACTGAAGCTTTCTTT. It yields the protein CSAKGTGGAETEAFF.

A few counts support this clonotype. The chain employs TRBV9 and TRBJ2-3, with D uncertain. This CDR3 has 15 amino acids. Germline V gene data show CDR1 as SGDLS and CDR2 as YYNGEE. V was cut by 2 bases and J by 0 bases, with 10 bases left in between. CDR3 coding DNA: TGTGCCAGCAGCGTGAGCCCCGCTAGCACAGATACGCAGTATTTT. The encoded protein is CASSVSPASTDTQYF.

This sequence joins TRBV20-1 and TRBJ2-3; D possibly corresponds to TRBD2 (7 bases). The CDR3 consists of 17 residues. V lost 1 base to trimming and J lost 1 base, with 18 bases between them. Germline CDR1 and CDR2: DFQATT and SNEGSKA (reference sequence). The DNA for the CDR3 is TGCAGTGCTAGAGTATTAGGGGGGGGGGCCGGCACAGATACGCAGTATTTT. Its protein is CSARVLGGGAGTDTQYF.

This clonotype was seen only a few times. The rearrangement uses TRBV6-1 and TRBJ2-1; possibly TRBD2 for D (5 bases). The germline gives CDR1 MNHNS, CDR2 SASEGT. The CDR3 consists of 15 residues. V was cut by 8 bases and J by 0 bases, with 14 bases left in between. The CDR3 nucleotides read TGTGCCAGCGGTAAACTCCGGGGCTCCTACAATGAGCAGTTCTTC. The encoded protein is CASGKLRGSYNEQFF.

V is TRBV29-1 and J is TRBJ2-5; the D is unclear. Germline CDR1 is SQVTM and CDR2 is ANQGSEA. CDR3 length equals 13 residues. Trimming stripped 4 bases from V and 5 bases from J, with 14 bases between. This CDR3 reads CSVVNLGRETQYF. The CDR3 region has the DNA TGCAGCGTTGTAAACCTCGGCCGGGAGACCCAGTACTTC.